The sequence of this TCR beta chain was determined in a study of OX40 agonist ivuxolimab in advanced cancers. Study overall: Partial response was recorded in three patients: one hepatocellular carcinoma and two cutaneous melanoma cases.

Profiled with immunoSEQ multiplex PCR; TCRdb holds only in-frame clones, not every one. The sample carries some 100,000 clones, approximately 90% recorded once. This CDR3 spans 13 amino acids. The ends lost 6 bases at V and 9 bases at J; junction bases unmatched: 7. In germline, CDR1 is MNHEY, CDR2 SVGAGI. The chain is built from TRBV6-5 and TRBJ1-5, with 8 bases fitting TRBD1. This clonotype was obtained from an adult with an advanced solid tumor such as melanoma, head and neck, liver or kidney cancer. Here the sequenced sample was CD4+ or CD8+ T cells sorted from blood, taken in a trial of the OX40 agonist ivuxolimab. Written as DNA, the CDR3 is TGTGCCAGCAGCCCCGGACAGGGAGGGCCCCAGCATTTT. Translating it yields CASSPGQGGPQHF.